A single sample gave rise to the 23 T cell receptor beta chains below, sequenced in a study of T cells after yellow fever vaccination. TCRdb reanalysed the 5' RACE reads using MiXCR and keeps one entry per CDR3 protein. The data hold a few hundred thousand distinct CDR3 sequences, with approximately 3.9% observed a single time. The source was PBMCs, collected 5 days after the yellow fever booster vaccination. The source is a man between 18 and 29 years old who received the YFV17D yellow fever vaccine.

In this sample, this clonotype turned up many times. The chain has TRBV7-3 and TRBJ1-1, with 9 bases matching TRBD1. Germline V gene data show CDR1 as SGHTA and CDR2 as FQGTGA. This CDR3 region has 13 residues. The V gene end was trimmed by 4 bases and the J gene end by 11 bases; junction bases not matched to a gene: 8. The CDR3 sequence is CASSSIQGAGAFF. DNA for the CDR3: TGTGCCAGCAGCTCAATACAGGGGGCCGGGGCTTTCTTT. The variable domain in full, completed from reference TRBV7-3 and TRBJ1-1, reads GAGVSQTPSNKVTEKGKYVELRCDPISGHTALYWYRQSLGQGPEFLIYFQGTGAADDSGLPNDRFFAVRPEGSVSTLKIQRTERGDSAVYLCASSSIQGAGAFFGQGTRLTVV.

This clonotype was counted at least ten times. J is TRBJ2-3 and V is TRBV5-1; perhaps TRBD1 as D (5 bases). The germline V gene has CDR1 SGHRS and CDR2 YFSETQ. Trimming left V 3 bases short and J 3 bases short, with 11 bases between. The CDR3 has 14 amino acids. This CDR3 is CASSYQDSTDTQYF. The CDR3 bases are TGCGCCAGCAGCTACCAAGACAGTACAGATACGCAGTATTTT.

This clonotype was seen many times. The gene calls are TRBV10-3 and TRBJ2-7; tentative D call: TRBD1 (5 bases). V was clipped by 11 bases and J by 2 bases, with 19 bases between them. CDR3 length: 14 amino acids. Germline lookup yields CDR1 ENHRY and CDR2 SYGVKD. Written as DNA, the CDR3 is TGTGCCCACCATAGGGTCCAGGGTCCCTACGAGCAGTACGTC. Protein product: CAHHRVQGPYEQYV.

This clonotype was found a few times. CDR3 residues: CASSLTRALQVGGYTF. For the CDR3, the DNA is TGTGCCAGCAGCTTGACCCGGGCCCTCCAAGTAGGTGGCTACACCTTC. This sequence joins TRBV7-2 and TRBJ1-2, with D unresolved. Germline V gene data show CDR1 as SGHTA and CDR2 as FQGNSA. The germline V and J ends were trimmed by 3 bases and 7 bases, with 21 bases remaining between them. The CDR3 runs 16 residues.

This clonotype has just a few counts. The chain carries TRBV12-3 or TRBV12-4 and TRBJ1-5, with D maybe TRBD1 (5 bases). This CDR3 region has 16 residues. V lost 3 bases and J lost 1, with 13 bases in between. CDR3 residues: CASSLGPLGSNQPQHF. In nucleotides, the CDR3 is TGTGCCAGCAGTTTGGGGCCCCTCGGAAGCAATCAGCCCCAGCATTTT.

This clonotype occurred many times. V gene TRBV5-1 combines with J gene TRBJ1-5, with D perhaps TRBD1 (6 bases). From germline, CDR1 is SGHRS and CDR2 YFSETQ. The CDR3 covers 13 residues. V lost 0 bases and J lost 9, with 10 bases in between. In DNA form, the CDR3 reads TGCGCCAGCAGCTTGGGGGTGGACAGGCCCCAGCATTTT. This codes for CASSLGVDRPQHF.

The gene calls are TRBV20-1 and TRBJ2-1; 8 nucleotides agree with TRBD2. V shed 6 bases, J shed 8 bases, and the junction held 6 bases outside the gene matches. Per germline, CDR1 DFQATT and CDR2 SNEGSKA (reference sequence). This CDR3 has 12 residues. The CDR3: CSAGFGGDEQFF. The CDR3 nucleotides are TGCAGTGCAGGATTCGGGGGGGATGAGCAGTTCTTC.

This clonotype was seen only a few times. CDR3 nucleotides: TGCAGTGCTTCCGACAGGGGAGGCCTAGCTAACTATGGCTACACCTTC. Protein product: CSASDRGGLANYGYTF. The rearrangement joins TRBV20-1 to TRBJ1-2; 8 nucleotides agree with TRBD1. The CDR3 is 16 residues long. Trimming cost V 5 bases and J 0 bases; bases outside gene matches: 11. From germline, CDR1 is DFQATT and CDR2 SNEGSKA (reference sequence).

This clonotype was recorded a few times. V gene TRBV11-2 combines with J gene TRBJ2-7, with D maybe TRBD2 (7 bases). Germline CDR1 reads SGHAT; CDR2 reads FQNNGV. The V end was cut by 7 bases, the J end by 6 bases, with 25 bases between. The CDR3 extends over 16 amino acids. The CDR3 nucleotides are TGTGCCAGCACCCGGGGGCGGGGGTCTCAGGTGGGCGAGCAGTACTTC. It is translated as CASTRGRGSQVGEQYF.

This clonotype came up many times. The CDR3 sequence is CASSVAAGRENEKLFF. The CDR3 region has the DNA TGTGCCAGCAGCGTAGCCGCCGGGAGGGAGAATGAAAAACTGTTTTTT. The J gene is TRBJ1-4, the V gene TRBV9; D is unresolved. The CDR3 runs 16 residues. V was cut by 0 bases and J by 5 bases, with 14 bases left in between. Germline V gene lookup returns CDR1 SGDLS and CDR2 YYNGEE.

This clonotype came up a few times. This chain links TRBV5-1 with TRBJ1-1, with D possibly TRBD1 on 6 matching bases. Germline V gives CDR1 SGHRS, CDR2 YFSETQ. The CDR3 contains 14 residues. V was clipped by 5 bases and J by 2 bases, with 13 bases between them. CDR3 amino acids: CASRLGTPNTEAFF. The DNA for the CDR3 is TGCGCCAGCAGGCTCGGGACACCTAACACTGAAGCTTTCTTT.

This clonotype was counted between two and nine times. V and J are TRBV6-1 and TRBJ2-1, with D possibly TRBD1 on 5 matching bases. The V end lost 7 bases, the J end lost 10 bases, and 8 bases lay between the germline ends. The germline V gene encodes CDR1 MNHNS and CDR2 SASEGT. This CDR3 has 10 amino acids. CDR3 DNA sequence: TGTGCCAGCAAGGGGAAGGAGCAGTTCTTC. It translates to CASKGKEQFF.

V gene TRBV20-1 combines with J gene TRBJ1-2; D might be TRBD1 (5 bases). The CDR3 extends over 12 amino acids. The germline V gene has CDR1 DFQATT and CDR2 SNEGSKA (reference sequence). Trimming took 3 bases from V and 4 from J, leaving 9 bases between them. The CDR3 DNA reads TGCAGTGCTAGTACGGGGGGCTATGGCTACACCTTC. Translation gives CSASTGGYGYTF.

This clonotype was observed a handful of times. The rearrangement joins TRBV7-9 to TRBJ1-1; D is ambiguous. This CDR3 region has 14 residues. Germline V lookup: CDR1 SEHNR, CDR2 FQNEAQ (reference sequence). V lost 1 base, J lost 5 bases, and 11 bases lay in between. This CDR3 is CASSLEPTGTEAFF. CDR3 coding DNA: TGTGCCAGCAGCTTAGAACCGACGGGAACTGAAGCTTTCTTT.

The chain joins TRBV29-1 to TRBJ2-1; 10 nucleotides agree with TRBD2. Germline-derived CDR1 and CDR2 are SQVTM and ANQGSEA. The CDR3 totals 14 residues. The trim removed 6 bases at V and 5 bases at J, leaving 7 bases unmatched. Here the CDR3 reads CSVPTSGPNNEQFF. The CDR3 DNA is TGCAGCGTCCCGACTAGCGGGCCTAACAATGAGCAGTTCTTC.

This clonotype was seen only a few times. The CDR3 sequence: CASSHGSRLSYNEQFF. CDR3 DNA: TGTGCCAGCAGCCACGGCAGTAGACTATCCTACAATGAGCAGTTCTTC. This chain joins TRBV7-8 and TRBJ2-1, with D perhaps TRBD2 (5 bases). The CDR3 runs 16 residues. V lost 5 bases and J 1 base, leaving 15 bases between the germline ends. Germline CDR1 SGHVS, CDR2 FQNEAQ.

This rearrangement joins TRBV5-1 to TRBJ2-3; 10 nucleotides agree with TRBD2. J was trimmed by 3 bases and V by 2 bases; bases with no gene match: 3. The CDR3 extends over 15 amino acids. CDR1 is SGHRS, CDR2 YFSETQ, per germline. CDR3 region: CASSLAGGETDTQYF. The CDR3 nucleotides are TGCGCCAGCAGCTTAGCGGGGGGGGAGACAGATACGCAGTATTTT.

This clonotype occurred a few times. Here the CDR3 DNA reads TGTGCCAGCAGTTCCAGGGGACAGGGGATCGAGCAGTACGTC. This gives the protein CASSSRGQGIEQYV. The rearrangement uses TRBV27 and TRBJ2-7; 10 nucleotides align to TRBD1. Losses at the gene ends were 4 bases for V and 6 bases for J; bases not matched to a gene: 6. The CDR3 has 14 amino acids. Germline loops: CDR1 MNHEY, CDR2 SMNVEV (reference sequence).

Written as DNA, the CDR3 is TGCAGTGTGCACTCGGCAGGTAGCACAGATACGCAGTATTTT. Its translation is CSVHSAGSTDTQYF. The chain uses TRBV20-1 and TRBJ2-3, with no clear D. Germline values: CDR1 DFQATT, CDR2 SNEGSKA (reference sequence). This CDR3 has 14 amino acids. V lost 7 bases, J lost 0 bases, and 14 bases lay in between.

The rearrangement uses TRBV6-2 or TRBV6-3 and TRBJ2-7, with TRBD2 matching 7 bases. The CDR3 sequence is 15 residues long. Trimming cost V 5 bases and J 6 bases; bases outside gene matches: 13. Germline CDR1 and CDR2: MNHEY and SVGEGT. The DNA for the CDR3 is TGTGCCAGCAGTGAGGAGACTAGCACGTCGGGCGAGCAGTACGTC. It specifies CASSEETSTSGEQYV.

This clonotype was found a few times. The chain uses TRBV9 and TRBJ2-5; no clear D. Germline V gene data show CDR1 as SGDLS and CDR2 as YYNGEE. CDR3 length equals 15 residues. Trimming took off 3 bases at V and 2 bases at J, with 14 bases between the two ends. The CDR3 bases are TGTGCCAGCAGCGCTGCCCAGAGTCGGCAAGAGACCCAGTACTTC. Translation gives CASSAAQSRQETQYF.

This clonotype was found many times. The V call is TRBV9, the J call TRBJ2-5, with 9 bases fitting TRBD1. CDR1 and CDR2 from the germline V gene are SGDLS and YYNGEE. The CDR3 length is 16 residues. The junction had 7 bases not matched to a gene; V was cut back by 0 bases and J by 4 bases. This CDR3 reads CASSVGVTGGVETQYF. The CDR3 DNA reads as TGTGCCAGCAGCGTAGGTGTAACAGGGGGCGTAGAGACCCAGTACTTC.

V gene TRBV4-3 combines with J gene TRBJ1-3; the D is unclear. Trimming removed 1 base from V and 4 bases from J, with 17 bases in between. Germline V gene data show CDR1 as LGHNA and CDR2 as YSLEER. The CDR3 runs to 17 residues. The CDR3 is CASSQGIPVGYGNTIYF. CDR3 DNA sequence: TGCGCCAGCAGCCAAGGCATACCTGTCGGATACGGAAACACCATATATTTT.